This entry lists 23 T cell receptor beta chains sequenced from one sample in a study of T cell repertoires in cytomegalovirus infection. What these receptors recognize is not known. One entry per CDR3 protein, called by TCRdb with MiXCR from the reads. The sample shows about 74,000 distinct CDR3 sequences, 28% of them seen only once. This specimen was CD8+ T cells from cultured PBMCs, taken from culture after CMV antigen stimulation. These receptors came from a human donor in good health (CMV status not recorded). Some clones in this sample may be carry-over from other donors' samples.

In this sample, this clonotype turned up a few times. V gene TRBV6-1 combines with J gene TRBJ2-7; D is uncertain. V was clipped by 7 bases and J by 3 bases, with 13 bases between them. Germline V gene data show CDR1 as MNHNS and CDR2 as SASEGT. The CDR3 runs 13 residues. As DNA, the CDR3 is TGTGCCAGCACCCTGGGTCTTGGCTACGAGCAGTACTTC. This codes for CASTLGLGYEQYF.

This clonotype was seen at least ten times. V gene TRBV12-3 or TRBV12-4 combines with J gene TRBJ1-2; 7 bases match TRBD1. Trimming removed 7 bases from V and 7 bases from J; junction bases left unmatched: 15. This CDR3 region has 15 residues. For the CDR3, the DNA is TGTGCCAGCACTTCAGGTGGAGAGGGGGCAGGTGGCTACACCTTC. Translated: CASTSGGEGAGGYTF.

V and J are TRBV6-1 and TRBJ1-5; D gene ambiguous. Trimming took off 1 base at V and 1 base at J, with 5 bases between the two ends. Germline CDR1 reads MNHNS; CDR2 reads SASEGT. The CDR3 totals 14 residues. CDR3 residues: CASSEGWSNQPQHF. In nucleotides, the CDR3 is TGTGCCAGCAGTGAAGGATGGAGCAATCAGCCCCAGCATTTT.

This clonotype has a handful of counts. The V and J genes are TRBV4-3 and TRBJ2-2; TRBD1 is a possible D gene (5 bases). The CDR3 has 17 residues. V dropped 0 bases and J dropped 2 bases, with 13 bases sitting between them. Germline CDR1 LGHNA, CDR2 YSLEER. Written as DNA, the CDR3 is TGCGCCAGCAGCCAAGAAGGAACAGGACAAAACACCGGGGAGCTGTTTTTT. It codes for CASSQEGTGQNTGELFF.

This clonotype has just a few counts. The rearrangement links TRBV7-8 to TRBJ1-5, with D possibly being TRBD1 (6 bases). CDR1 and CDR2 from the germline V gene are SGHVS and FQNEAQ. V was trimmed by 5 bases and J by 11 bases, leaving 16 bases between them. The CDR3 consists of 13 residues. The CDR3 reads CASSEGGPAAQHF. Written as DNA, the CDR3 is TGTGCCAGCAGCGAAGGGGGACCGGCGGCCCAGCATTTT. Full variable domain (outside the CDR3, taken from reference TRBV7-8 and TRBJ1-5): GAGVSQSPRYKVAKRGQDVALRCDPISGHVSLFWYQQALGQGPEFLTYFQNEAQLDKSGLPSDRFFAERPEGSVSTLKIQRTQQEDSAVYLCASSEGGPAAQHFGDGTRLSIL.

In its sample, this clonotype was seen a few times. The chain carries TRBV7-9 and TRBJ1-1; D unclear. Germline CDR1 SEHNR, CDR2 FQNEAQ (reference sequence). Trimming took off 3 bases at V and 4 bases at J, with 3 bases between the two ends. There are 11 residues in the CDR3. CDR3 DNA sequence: TGTGCCAGCAGCTTGGCCACTGAAGCTTTCTTT. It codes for CASSLATEAFF. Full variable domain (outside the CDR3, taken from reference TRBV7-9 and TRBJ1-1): DTGVSQNPRHKITKRGQNVTFRCDPISEHNRLYWYRQTLGQGPEFLTYFQNEAQLEKSRLLSDRFSAERPKGSFSTLEIQRTEQGDSAMYLCASSLATEAFFGQGTRLTVV.

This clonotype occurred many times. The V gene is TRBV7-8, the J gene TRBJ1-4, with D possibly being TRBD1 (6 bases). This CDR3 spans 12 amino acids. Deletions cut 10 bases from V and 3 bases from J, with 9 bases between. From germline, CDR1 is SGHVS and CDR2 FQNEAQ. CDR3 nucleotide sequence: TGTGCCACCACAGGGTCTAATGAAAAACTGTTTTTT. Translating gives CATTGSNEKLFF. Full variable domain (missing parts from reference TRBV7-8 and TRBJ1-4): GAGVSQSPRYKVAKRGQDVALRCDPISGHVSLFWYQQALGQGPEFLTYFQNEAQLDKSGLPSDRFFAERPEGSVSTLKIQRTQQEDSAVYLCATTGSNEKLFFGSGTQLSVL.

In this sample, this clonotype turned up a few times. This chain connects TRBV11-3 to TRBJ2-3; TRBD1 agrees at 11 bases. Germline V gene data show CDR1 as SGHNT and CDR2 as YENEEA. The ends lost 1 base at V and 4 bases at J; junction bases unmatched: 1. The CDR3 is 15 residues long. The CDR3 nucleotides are TGTGCCAGCAGCTTAGTGGACAGGGGGCCAGATACGCAGTATTTT. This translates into CASSLVDRGPDTQYF.

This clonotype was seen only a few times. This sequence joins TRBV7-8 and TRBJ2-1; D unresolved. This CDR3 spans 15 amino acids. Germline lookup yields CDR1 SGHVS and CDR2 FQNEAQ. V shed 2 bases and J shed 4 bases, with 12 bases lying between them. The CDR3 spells CASSLLAALYNEQFF. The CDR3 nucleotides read TGTGCCAGCAGCTTATTGGCAGCTCTTTACAATGAGCAGTTCTTC. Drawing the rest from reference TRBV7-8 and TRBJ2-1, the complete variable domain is GAGVSQSPRYKVAKRGQDVALRCDPISGHVSLFWYQQALGQGPEFLTYFQNEAQLDKSGLPSDRFFAERPEGSVSTLKIQRTQQEDSAVYLCASSLLAALYNEQFFGPGTRLTVL.

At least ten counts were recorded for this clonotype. The CDR3 is CASSQEITGFYGYTF. The CDR3 nucleotides read TGCGCCAGCAGCCAAGAAATAACAGGTTTTTATGGCTACACCTTC. The rearrangement links TRBV4-1 to TRBJ1-2; maybe TRBD1 (5 bases). The germline V and J ends were trimmed by 0 bases and 5 bases, with 13 bases remaining between them. CDR3 length: 15 amino acids. Germline V gene sequence: CDR1 MGHRA, CDR2 YSYEKL.

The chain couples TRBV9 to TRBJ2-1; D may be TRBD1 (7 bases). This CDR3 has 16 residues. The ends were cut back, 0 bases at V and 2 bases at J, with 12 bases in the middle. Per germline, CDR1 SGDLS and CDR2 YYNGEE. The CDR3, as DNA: TGTGCCAGCAGCGTAGGCGGAGGGGGCACCTACAATGAGCAGTTCTTC. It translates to CASSVGGGGTYNEQFF.

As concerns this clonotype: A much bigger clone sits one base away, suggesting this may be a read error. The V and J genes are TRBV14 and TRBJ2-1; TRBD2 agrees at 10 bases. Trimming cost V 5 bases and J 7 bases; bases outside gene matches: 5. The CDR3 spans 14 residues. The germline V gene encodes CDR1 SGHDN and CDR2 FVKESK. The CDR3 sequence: CASSIAGGKNEQFF. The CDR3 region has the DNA TGTGCCAGCAGCATAGCGGGGGGCAAAAATGAGCAGTTCTTC.

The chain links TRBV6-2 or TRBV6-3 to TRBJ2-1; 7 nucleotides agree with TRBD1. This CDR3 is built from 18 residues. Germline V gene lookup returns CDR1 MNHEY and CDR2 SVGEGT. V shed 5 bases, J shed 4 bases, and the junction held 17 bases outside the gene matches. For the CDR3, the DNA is TGTGCCAGCAGTACGGGTCTCCGCCGGGACAGCAATTACAATGAGCAGTTCTTC. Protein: CASSTGLRRDSNYNEQFF.

The chain's CDR3 is CASSLADSSEQYF. DNA of the CDR3: TGTGCCAGCAGTTTAGCCGACAGTTCCGAGCAGTACTTC. The V call is TRBV12-3 or TRBV12-4, the J call TRBJ2-7; TRBD1 is a possible D gene (5 bases). Trimming pared 0 bases from V and 6 bases from J, leaving 9 bases between. This CDR3 has 13 amino acids.

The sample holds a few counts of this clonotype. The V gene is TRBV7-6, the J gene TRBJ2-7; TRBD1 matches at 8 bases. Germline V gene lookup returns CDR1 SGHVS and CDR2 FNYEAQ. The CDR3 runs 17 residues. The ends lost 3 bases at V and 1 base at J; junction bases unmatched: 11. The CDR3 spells CASSFERGQVISYEQYF. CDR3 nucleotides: TGTGCCAGCAGCTTTGAGAGGGGACAGGTGATATCCTACGAGCAGTACTTC.

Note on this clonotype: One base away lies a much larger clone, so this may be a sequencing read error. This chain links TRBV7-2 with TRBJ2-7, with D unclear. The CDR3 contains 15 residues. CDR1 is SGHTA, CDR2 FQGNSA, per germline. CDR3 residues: CASSSNPGHSYEHYF. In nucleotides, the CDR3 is TGTGCCAGCAGCTCAAACCCGGGCCACTCCTACGAGCACTACTTC. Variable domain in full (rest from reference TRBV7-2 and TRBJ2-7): GAGVSQSPSNKVTEKGKDVELRCDPISGHTALYWYRQSLGQGLEFLIYFQGNSAPDKSGLPSDRFSAERTGGSVSTLTIQRTQQEDSAVYLCASSSNPGHSYEHYFGPGTRLTVT.

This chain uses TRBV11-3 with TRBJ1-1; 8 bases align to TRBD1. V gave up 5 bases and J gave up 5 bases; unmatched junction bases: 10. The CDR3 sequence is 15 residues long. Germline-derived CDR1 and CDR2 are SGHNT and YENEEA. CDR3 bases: TGTGCCAGCAGCCCCATCGGACAGGGTGCAACTGAAGCTTTCTTT. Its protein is CASSPIGQGATEAFF.

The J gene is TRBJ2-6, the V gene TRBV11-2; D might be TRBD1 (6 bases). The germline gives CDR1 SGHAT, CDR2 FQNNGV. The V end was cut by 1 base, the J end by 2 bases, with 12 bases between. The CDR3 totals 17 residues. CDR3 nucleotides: TGTGCCAGCAGCTTAGGAGAATCAGGGGCTGGGGCCAACGTCCTGACTTTC. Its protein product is CASSLGESGAGANVLTF.

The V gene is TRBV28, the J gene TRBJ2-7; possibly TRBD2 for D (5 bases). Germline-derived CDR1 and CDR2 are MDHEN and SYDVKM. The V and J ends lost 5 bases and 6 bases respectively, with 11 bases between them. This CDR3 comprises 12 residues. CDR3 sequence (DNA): TGTGCCAGCAGTCCGCGGGTCCCCGAGCAGTACTTC. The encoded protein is CASSPRVPEQYF.

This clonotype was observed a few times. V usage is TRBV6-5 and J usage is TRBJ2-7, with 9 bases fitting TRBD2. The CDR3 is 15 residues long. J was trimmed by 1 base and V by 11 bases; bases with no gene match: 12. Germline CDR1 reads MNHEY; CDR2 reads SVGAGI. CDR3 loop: CAPPDSGRRSYEQYF. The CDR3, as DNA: TGTGCCCCCCCCGATAGCGGGAGACGTTCCTACGAGCAGTACTTC.

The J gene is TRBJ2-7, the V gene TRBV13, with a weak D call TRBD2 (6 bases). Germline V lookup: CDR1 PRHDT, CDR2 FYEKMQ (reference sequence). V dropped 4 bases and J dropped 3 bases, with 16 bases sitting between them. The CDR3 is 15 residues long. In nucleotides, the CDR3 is TGTGCCAGCAGCTCCAGGGCGGGAACCAACTACGAGCAGTACTTC. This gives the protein CASSSRAGTNYEQYF.

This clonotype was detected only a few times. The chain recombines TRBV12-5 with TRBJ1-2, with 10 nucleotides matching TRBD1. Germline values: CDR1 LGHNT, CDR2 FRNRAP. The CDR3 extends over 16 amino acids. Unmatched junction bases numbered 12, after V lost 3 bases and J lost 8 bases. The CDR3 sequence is CASGFSLTGGEDGYTF. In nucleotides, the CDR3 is TGTGCTAGTGGTTTCTCACTGACAGGGGGCGAAGACGGCTACACCTTC.

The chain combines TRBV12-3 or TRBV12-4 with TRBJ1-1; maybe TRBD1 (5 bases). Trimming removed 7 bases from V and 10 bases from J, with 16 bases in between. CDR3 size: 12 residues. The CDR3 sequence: CASTQESGVAFF. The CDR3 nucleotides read TGTGCCAGCACCCAGGAGTCGGGGGTAGCTTTCTTT.